The 21 T cell receptor beta chains given below trace back to one sample, sequenced in a study of cytomegalovirus exposure and HLA in healthy donors. Sequencing used immunoSEQ multiplex PCR; TCRdb keeps in-frame clones, though not all of them. The sample shows about 140,000 clones, about 90% of them seen only once. Sequencing input: PBMCs. Receptors were obtained from a man aged 18 to 30 in good health and CMV-seronegative.

The V and J genes are TRBV9 and TRBJ2-3; D not resolved. Germline V lookup: CDR1 SGDLS, CDR2 YYNGEE. This CDR3 region has 16 residues. V was pared by 2 bases and J by 0 bases, with 13 bases between. CDR3 in amino acids: CASSVLNGASTDTQYF. CDR3 DNA: TGTGCCAGCAGCGTTTTAAACGGTGCTAGCACAGATACGCAGTATTTT.

This clone is a singleton in its sample. The rearrangement uses TRBV6-6 and TRBJ2-5, with 14 bases that match TRBD2. The V gene's germline CDR1 is MNHNY and CDR2 SVGAGI (reference sequence). This CDR3 is 15 amino acids long. Losses at the gene ends were 5 bases for V and 2 bases for J; bases not matched to a gene: 1. The CDR3 DNA sequence: TGTGCCAGCAGTAGGACTAGCGGGAGGCAAGAGACCCAGTACTTC. Encoded protein: CASSRTSGRQETQYF.

V is TRBV6-6 and J is TRBJ2-4; 8 bases map to TRBD1. This CDR3 spans 14 amino acids. After removal of 8 bases from V and 3 bases from J, the junction contained 6 bases not matched to a gene. Germline V lookup: CDR1 MNHNY, CDR2 SVGAGI (reference sequence). The chain's CDR3 is CASSDRADKNIQYF. The CDR3 DNA is TGTGCCAGCTCGGACAGGGCTGACAAAAACATTCAGTACTTC.

The chain joins TRBV5-4 to TRBJ2-2, with 11 bases matching TRBD2. Germline V gene data show CDR1 as SGHNT and CDR2 as YYREEE (reference sequence). J gave up 3 bases and V 4 bases, and 5 bases lay outside the gene matches. The CDR3 is 16 residues long. The CDR3 region has the DNA TGTGCCAGCAGCCCGAAACTAGCGGGAGACACCGGGGAGCTGTTTTTT. The encoded protein is CASSPKLAGDTGELFF.

The rearrangement uses TRBV6-1 and TRBJ2-3; tentatively, D is TRBD2 (5 bases). V was trimmed by 4 bases and J by 4 bases, leaving 12 bases between them. CDR3 length: 14 residues. Germline V gene lookup returns CDR1 MNHNS and CDR2 SASEGT. This CDR3 reads CASSVPYGADTQYF. Here the CDR3 DNA reads TGTGCCAGCAGTGTCCCTTACGGGGCAGATACGCAGTATTTT.

V and J are TRBV10-1 and TRBJ1-1; TRBD1 might be the D (5 bases). V was trimmed by 10 bases and J by 0 bases, leaving 21 bases between them. The CDR3 consists of 16 residues. Germline V gene data show CDR1 as WNHNN and CDR2 as SYGVQD (reference sequence). CDR3 DNA: TGCGCCAAGATACGAGGGACTGACGCCATGAACACTGAAGCTTTCTTT. Protein product: CAKIRGTDAMNTEAFF.

V is TRBV28 and J is TRBJ1-1; a possible D gene is TRBD1 (6 bases). The germline CDR1 and CDR2 sequences are MDHEN and SYDVKM. The CDR3 runs 14 residues. The germline V and J ends were trimmed by 10 bases and 12 bases, with 27 bases remaining between them. This CDR3 reads CATTKGGAGGRTFF. CDR3 nucleotide sequence: TGTGCCACCACGAAGGGGGGCGCGGGGGGCAGGACTTTCTTT.

The chain recombines TRBV7-9 with TRBJ2-7; TRBD2 might be the D (6 bases). The CDR3 extends over 14 amino acids. The V and J ends lost 5 bases and 5 bases respectively, with 16 bases between them. Germline values: CDR1 SEHNR, CDR2 FQNEAQ (reference sequence). The CDR3 sequence is CASSLSPSSDEQYF. The CDR3 DNA is TGTGCCAGCAGCCTATCCCCCTCTAGCGACGAGCAGTACTTC.

This chain links TRBV7-9 with TRBJ2-7; D ambiguous. From germline, CDR1 is SEHNR and CDR2 FQNEAQ (reference sequence). This CDR3 contains 12 residues. V lost 1 base and J lost 3, with 4 bases in between. The CDR3 nucleotides read TGTGCCAGCAGCTTAGTAATCTACGAGCAGTACTTC. Protein: CASSLVIYEQYF.

This clone was observed a few times. J is TRBJ1-2 and V is TRBV2, with 8 positions matching TRBD1. The CDR3 runs to 14 residues. Germline V lookup: CDR1 SNHLY, CDR2 FYNNEI. Germline trimming cut 8 bases from V and 8 bases from J; bases unmatched to any gene: 13. The CDR3 DNA sequence: TGTGCCAGCGGGCCCGGGACAGGAAGTGGAGGCTACACCTTC. Its translation is CASGPGTGSGGYTF.

The chain is built from TRBV19 and TRBJ1-2; unclear D gene. V lost 3 bases, J lost 2 bases, and 4 bases lay in between. CDR1 and CDR2 (germline): LNHDA, SQIVND (reference sequence). The CDR3 contains 12 residues. The CDR3 DNA is TGTGCCAGTAGTATCCGGAACTATGGCTACACCTTC. Translating it yields CASSIRNYGYTF.

This chain links TRBV25-1 with TRBJ2-1; 7 bases are shared with TRBD2. This CDR3 comprises 15 residues. The germline CDR1 and CDR2 sequences are MGHDK and SYGVNS. Trimming cost V 2 bases and J 3 bases; bases outside gene matches: 4. CDR3 in DNA: TGTGCCAGCAGTGAAATGGCGGGGGTCTACAATGAGCAGTTCTTC. It yields the protein CASSEMAGVYNEQFF.

CDR3 residues: CASSHLTRHSGNTIYF. CDR3 in DNA: TGTGCCAGCTCCCACCTTACAAGACACTCTGGAAACACCATATATTTT. The chain has TRBV18 and TRBJ1-3; D not resolved. V lost 6 bases and J lost 0, with 15 bases in between. The CDR3 extends over 16 amino acids. Germline V gives CDR1 KGHSH, CDR2 LQKENI.

This rearrangement joins TRBV6-6 to TRBJ2-5; possibly TRBD1 for D (7 bases). Germline values: CDR1 MNHNY, CDR2 SVGAGI (reference sequence). Trimming pared 5 bases from V and 7 bases from J, leaving 20 bases between. This CDR3 has 15 amino acids. This CDR3 is CASSTGTVRGRTQYF. Written as DNA, the CDR3 is TGTGCCAGCAGTACCGGGACAGTTCGGGGGAGGACCCAGTACTTC.

The V gene is TRBV19, the J gene TRBJ1-5, with unresolved D. Germline CDR1 reads LNHDA; CDR2 reads SQIVND (reference sequence). The CDR3 covers 14 residues. V was shortened by 3 bases and J by 3 bases, with 9 bases between the two germline ends. The CDR3 DNA reads TGTGCCAGTAGTATCGCTCAGTACAATCAGCCCCAGCATTTT. Translated, it gives CASSIAQYNQPQHF.

The chain links TRBV2 to TRBJ2-5; possible D gene TRBD1, 5 bases. The V and J ends lost 5 bases and 4 bases respectively, with 11 bases between them. The germline V gene has CDR1 SNHLY and CDR2 FYNNEI. The CDR3 consists of 13 residues. This CDR3 is CASSRTFAETQYF. In nucleotides, the CDR3 is TGTGCCAGCAGTAGGACATTCGCAGAGACCCAGTACTTC.

CDR3 bases: TGTGCCAGCAGTGTCCTAGGAACAGATACGCAGTATTTT. Translating it yields CASSVLGTDTQYF. The chain employs TRBV2 and TRBJ2-3, with D unclear. The CDR3 runs to 13 residues. Trimming removed 4 bases from V and 3 bases from J, with 8 bases in between. In germline, CDR1 is SNHLY, CDR2 FYNNEI.

CDR3 loop: CASAISRGEAFF. Here the CDR3 DNA reads TGTGCCAGCGCCATTTCCAGGGGAGAAGCTTTCTTT. The V gene is TRBV2, the J gene TRBJ1-1; D perhaps matches TRBD1 (6 bases). From germline, CDR1 is SNHLY and CDR2 FYNNEI. With 8 bases removed from V and 8 bases from J, the gap between germline ends came to 15 bases. The CDR3 loop spans 12 amino acids.

This chain connects TRBV6-6 to TRBJ2-7; D perhaps matches TRBD2 (6 bases). The CDR3 is 13 amino acids. Germline V gives CDR1 MNHNY, CDR2 SVGAGI (reference sequence). V was clipped by 7 bases and J by 0 bases, with 10 bases between them. The CDR3 DNA is TGTGCCAGCACTACAGCGGGCTCCTACGAGCAGTACTTC. Amino acids: CASTTAGSYEQYF.

This clone was counted a few times. J is TRBJ1-5 and V is TRBV30; 10 positions agree with TRBD1. J gave up 9 bases and V 2 bases, and 10 bases lay outside the gene matches. Germline-derived CDR1 and CDR2 are GTSNPN and SVGIG (reference sequence). The CDR3 is 15 amino acids. CDR3 DNA sequence: TGTGCCTGGAGTTCCTGGGACAGGGGACGGGCGCCCCAGCATTTT. Protein: CAWSSWDRGRAPQHF. Full variable domain (outside the CDR3, taken from reference TRBV30 and TRBJ1-5): SQTIHQWPATLVQPVGSPLSLECTVEGTSNPNLYWYRQAAGRGLQLLFYSVGIGQISSEVPQNLSASRPQDRQFILSSKKLLLSDSGFYLCAWSSWDRGRAPQHFGDGTRLSIL.

This clone was seen only a few times. The chain recombines TRBV6-4 with TRBJ2-1, with TRBD2 matching 8 bases. Germline CDR1 reads MRHNA; CDR2 reads SNTAGT. Losses at the gene ends were 2 bases for V and 8 bases for J; bases not matched to a gene: 8. The CDR3 totals 15 residues. Here the CDR3 DNA reads TGTGCCAGCAGTGACCCCCCCGGGGGGGGTGATGAGCAGTTCTTC. It specifies CASSDPPGGGDEQFF.